The T cell receptor (beta chain) described here comes from a study of CD8 T cells in ankylosing spondylitis. General study points: A motif of under 10 highly homologous TCR beta variants was seen as apparently characteristic of ankylosing spondylitis blood.

The CDR3 runs 13 residues. Trimming left V 1 base short and J 5 bases short, with 9 bases between. Looked up from germline, CDR1 is DFQATT and CDR2 is SNEGSKA (reference sequence). TCRdb redid the calling of the 5' RACE reads with MiXCR, one entry per CDR3 protein. This sample has about 840,000 distinct CDR3 sequences; 12% occur once, and the top ten carry roughly 0.51%. This clonotype was counted ten times or more. Antigen: not known. The sequenced sample was blood, either unsorted or a sorted T cell fraction (not recorded which). The genes are TRBV20-1 and TRBJ1-5; D is undetermined. The sequence was obtained from a male donor with ankylosing spondylitis. The CDR3 region has the DNA TGCAGTGCTAGAGGGCCGGCCCATCAGCCCCAGCATTTT. Amino acids: CSARGPAHQPQHF.